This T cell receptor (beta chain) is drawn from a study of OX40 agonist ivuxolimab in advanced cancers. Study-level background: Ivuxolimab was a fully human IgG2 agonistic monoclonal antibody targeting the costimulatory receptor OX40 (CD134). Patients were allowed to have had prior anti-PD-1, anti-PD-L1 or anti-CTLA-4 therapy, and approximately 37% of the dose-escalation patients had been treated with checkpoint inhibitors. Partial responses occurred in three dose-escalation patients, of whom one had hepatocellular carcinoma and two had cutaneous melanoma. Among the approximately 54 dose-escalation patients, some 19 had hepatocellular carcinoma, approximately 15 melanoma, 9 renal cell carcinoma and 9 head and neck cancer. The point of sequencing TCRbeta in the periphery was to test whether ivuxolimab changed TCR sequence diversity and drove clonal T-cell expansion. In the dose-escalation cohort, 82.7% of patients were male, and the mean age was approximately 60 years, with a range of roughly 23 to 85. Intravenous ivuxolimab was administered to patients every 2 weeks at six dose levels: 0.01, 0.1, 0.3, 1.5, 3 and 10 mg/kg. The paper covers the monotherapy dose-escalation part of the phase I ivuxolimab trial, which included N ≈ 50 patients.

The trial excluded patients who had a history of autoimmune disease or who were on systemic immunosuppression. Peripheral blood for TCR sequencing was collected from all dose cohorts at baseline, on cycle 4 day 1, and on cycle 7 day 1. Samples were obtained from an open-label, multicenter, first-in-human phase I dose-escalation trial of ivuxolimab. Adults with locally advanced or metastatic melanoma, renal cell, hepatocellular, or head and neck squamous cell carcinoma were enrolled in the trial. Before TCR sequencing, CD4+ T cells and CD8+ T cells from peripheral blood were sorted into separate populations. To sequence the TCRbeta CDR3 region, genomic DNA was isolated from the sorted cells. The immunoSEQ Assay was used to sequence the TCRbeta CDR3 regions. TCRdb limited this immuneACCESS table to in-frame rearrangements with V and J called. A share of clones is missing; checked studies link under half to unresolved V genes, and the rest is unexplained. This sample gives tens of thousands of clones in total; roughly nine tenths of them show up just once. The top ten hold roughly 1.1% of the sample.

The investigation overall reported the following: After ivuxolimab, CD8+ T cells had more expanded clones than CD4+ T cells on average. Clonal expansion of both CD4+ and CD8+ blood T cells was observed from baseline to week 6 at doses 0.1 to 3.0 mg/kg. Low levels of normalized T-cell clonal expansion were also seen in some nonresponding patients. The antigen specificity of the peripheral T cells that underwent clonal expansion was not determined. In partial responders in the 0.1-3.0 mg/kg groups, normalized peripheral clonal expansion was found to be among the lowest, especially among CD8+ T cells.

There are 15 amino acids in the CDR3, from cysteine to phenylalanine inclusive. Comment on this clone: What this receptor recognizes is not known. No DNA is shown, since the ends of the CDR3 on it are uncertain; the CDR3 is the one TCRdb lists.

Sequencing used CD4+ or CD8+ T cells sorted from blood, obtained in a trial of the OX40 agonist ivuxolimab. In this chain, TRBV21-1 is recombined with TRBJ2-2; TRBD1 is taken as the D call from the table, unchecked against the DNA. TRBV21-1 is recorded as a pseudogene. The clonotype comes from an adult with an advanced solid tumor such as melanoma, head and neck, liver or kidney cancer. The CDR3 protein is CASSKWAGGAGELFF.